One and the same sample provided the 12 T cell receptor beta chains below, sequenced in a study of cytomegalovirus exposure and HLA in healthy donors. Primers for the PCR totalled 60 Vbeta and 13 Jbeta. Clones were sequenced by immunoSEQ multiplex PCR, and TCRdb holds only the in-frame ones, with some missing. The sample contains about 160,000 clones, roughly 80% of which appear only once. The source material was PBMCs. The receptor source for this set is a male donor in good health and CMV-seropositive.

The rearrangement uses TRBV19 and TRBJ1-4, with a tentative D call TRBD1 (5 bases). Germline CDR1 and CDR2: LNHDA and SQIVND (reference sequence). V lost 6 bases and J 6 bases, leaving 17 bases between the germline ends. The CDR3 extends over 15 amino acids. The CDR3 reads CASSLDRGPHEKLFF. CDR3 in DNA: TGTGCCAGTAGCCTAGACAGAGGTCCCCATGAAAAACTGTTTTTT.

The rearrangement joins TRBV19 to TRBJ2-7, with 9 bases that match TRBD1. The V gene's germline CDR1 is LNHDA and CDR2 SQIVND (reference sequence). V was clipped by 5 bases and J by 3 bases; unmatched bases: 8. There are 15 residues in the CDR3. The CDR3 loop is CASSSLPGQGYEQYF. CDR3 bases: TGTGCCAGTAGTTCTTTACCGGGACAGGGCTACGAGCAGTACTTC.

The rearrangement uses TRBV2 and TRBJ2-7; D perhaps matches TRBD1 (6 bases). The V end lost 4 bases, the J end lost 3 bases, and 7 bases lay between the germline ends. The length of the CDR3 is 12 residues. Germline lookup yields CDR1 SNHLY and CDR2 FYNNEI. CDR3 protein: CASSVGGYEQYF. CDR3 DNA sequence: TGTGCCAGCAGTGTAGGGGGCTACGAGCAGTACTTC.

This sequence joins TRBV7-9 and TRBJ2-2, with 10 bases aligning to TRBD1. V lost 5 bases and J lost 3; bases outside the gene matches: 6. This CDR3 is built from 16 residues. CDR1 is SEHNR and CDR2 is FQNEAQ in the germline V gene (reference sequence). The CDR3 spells CASSPPGQGYTGELFF. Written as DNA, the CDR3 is TGTGCCAGCAGCCCTCCGGGACAGGGGTACACCGGGGAGCTGTTTTTT. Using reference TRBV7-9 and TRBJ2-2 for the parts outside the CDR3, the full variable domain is DTGVSQNPRHKITKRGQNVTFRCDPISEHNRLYWYRQTLGQGPEFLTYFQNEAQLEKSRLLSDRFSAERPKGSFSTLEIQRTEQGDSAMYLCASSPPGQGYTGELFFGEGSRLTVL.

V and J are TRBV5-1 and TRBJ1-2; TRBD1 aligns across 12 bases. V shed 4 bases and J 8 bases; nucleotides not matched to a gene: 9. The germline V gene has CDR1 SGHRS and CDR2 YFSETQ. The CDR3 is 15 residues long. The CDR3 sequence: CASSSDPGTGGGYTF. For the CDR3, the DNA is TGCGCCAGCAGCAGTGACCCCGGGACAGGGGGCGGCTACACCTTC.

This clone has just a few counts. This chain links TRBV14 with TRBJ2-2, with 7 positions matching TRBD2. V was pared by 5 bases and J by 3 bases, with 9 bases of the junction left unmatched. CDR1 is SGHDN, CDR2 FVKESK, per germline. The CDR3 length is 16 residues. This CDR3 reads CASSAVGREYTGELFF. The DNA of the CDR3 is TGTGCCAGCAGCGCCGTGGGGAGGGAGTACACCGGGGAGCTGTTTTTT.

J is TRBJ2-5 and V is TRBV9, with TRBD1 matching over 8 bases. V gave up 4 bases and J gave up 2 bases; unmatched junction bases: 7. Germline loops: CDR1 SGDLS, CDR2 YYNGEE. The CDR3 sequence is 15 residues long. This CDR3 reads CASSPGGAYQETQYF. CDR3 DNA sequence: TGTGCCAGCAGCCCAGGGGGCGCTTATCAAGAGACCCAGTACTTC.

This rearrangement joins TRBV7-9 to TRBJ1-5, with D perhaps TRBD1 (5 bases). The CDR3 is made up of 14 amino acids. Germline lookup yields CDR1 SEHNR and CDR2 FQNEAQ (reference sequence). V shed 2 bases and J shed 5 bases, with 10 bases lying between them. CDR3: CASSLSAGHQPQHF. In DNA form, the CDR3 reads TGTGCCAGCAGCTTAAGTGCGGGGCATCAGCCCCAGCATTTT.

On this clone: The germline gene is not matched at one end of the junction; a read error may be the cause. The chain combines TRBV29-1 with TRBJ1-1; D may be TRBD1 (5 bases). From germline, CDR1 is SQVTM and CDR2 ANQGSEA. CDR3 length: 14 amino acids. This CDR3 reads CSVSPGGVNIEAFF. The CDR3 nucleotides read TGCAGCGTCAGTCCGGGGGGGGTCAACATTGAAGCTTTCTTT.

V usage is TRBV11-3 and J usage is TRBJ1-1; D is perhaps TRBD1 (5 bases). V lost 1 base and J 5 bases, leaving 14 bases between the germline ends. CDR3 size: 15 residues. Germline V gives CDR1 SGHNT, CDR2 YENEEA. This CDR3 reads CASSLGYGGRTEAFF. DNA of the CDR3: TGTGCCAGCAGCTTAGGCTACGGGGGAAGGACTGAAGCTTTCTTT.

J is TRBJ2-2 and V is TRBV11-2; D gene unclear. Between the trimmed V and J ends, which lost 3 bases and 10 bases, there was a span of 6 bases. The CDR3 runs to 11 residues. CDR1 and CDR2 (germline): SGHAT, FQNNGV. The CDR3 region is CASSFAAELFF. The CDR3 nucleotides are TGTGCCAGCAGCTTCGCGGCGGAGCTGTTTTTT.

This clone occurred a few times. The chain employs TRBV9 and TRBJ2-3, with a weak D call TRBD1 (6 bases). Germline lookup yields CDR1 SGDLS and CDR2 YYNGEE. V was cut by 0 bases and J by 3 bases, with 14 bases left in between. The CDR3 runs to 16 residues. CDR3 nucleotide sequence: TGTGCCAGCAGCGTAGATCTGGGGGCGCAGACAGATACGCAGTATTTT. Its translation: CASSVDLGAQTDTQYF.